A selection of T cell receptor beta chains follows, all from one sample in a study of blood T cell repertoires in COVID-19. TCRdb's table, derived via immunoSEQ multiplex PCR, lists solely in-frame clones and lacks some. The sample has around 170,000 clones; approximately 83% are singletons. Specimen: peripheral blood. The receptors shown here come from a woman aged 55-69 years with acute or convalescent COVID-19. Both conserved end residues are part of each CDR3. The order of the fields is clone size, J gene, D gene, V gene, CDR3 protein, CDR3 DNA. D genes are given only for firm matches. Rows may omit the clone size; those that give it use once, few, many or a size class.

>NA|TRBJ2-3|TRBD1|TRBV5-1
CASSFSAGQGIQDTQYF
TGCGCCAGCAGCTTCAGCGCGGGACAGGGGATTCAGGATACGCAGTATTTT
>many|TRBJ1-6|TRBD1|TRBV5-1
CASSLEGARNSPLHF
TGCGCCAGCAGCTTGGAGGGGGCCCGGAATTCACCCCTCCACTTT
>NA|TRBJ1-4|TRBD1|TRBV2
CASSSNRQGNEKLFF
TGTGCCAGCAGTAGCAATAGACAGGGTAATGAAAAACTGTTTTTT
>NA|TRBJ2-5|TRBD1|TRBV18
CASSPTGLGETQYF
TGTGCCAGCTCACCGACAGGGTTGGGTGAGACCCAGTACTTC
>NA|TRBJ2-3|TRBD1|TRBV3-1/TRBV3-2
CASSRDRVGTDTQYF
TGTGCCAGCAGCCGGGACAGGGTGGGCACAGATACGCAGTATTTT
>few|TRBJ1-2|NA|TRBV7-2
CASSLAGRTITNYGYTF
TGTGCCAGCAGCTTAGCCGGACGGACAATCACTAACTATGGCTACACCTTC
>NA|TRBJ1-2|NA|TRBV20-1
CSAHRDYGYTF
TGCAGTGCCCACAGGGATTATGGCTACACCTTC
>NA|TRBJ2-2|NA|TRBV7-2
CASTITITGELFF
TGTGCCAGCACCATAACAATAACCGGGGAGCTGTTTTTT
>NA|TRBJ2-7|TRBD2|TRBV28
CASSASSSGSAYEQYF
TGTGCCAGCAGTGCCTCCTCTAGCGGGAGCGCCTACGAGCAGTACTTC
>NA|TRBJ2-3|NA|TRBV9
CASSVATGGDTQYF
TGTGCCAGCAGCGTAGCTACGGGTGGGGATACGCAGTATTTT
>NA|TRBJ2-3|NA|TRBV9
CASSVVGGARTDTQYF
TGTGCCAGCAGCGTAGTGGGGGGGGCGCGGACAGATACGCAGTATTTT
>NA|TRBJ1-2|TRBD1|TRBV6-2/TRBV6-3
CASTPSTGGYGYTF
TGTGCCAGCACCCCTAGCACAGGGGGCTATGGCTACACCTTC
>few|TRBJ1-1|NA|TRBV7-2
CASSSGLLMNTEAFF
TGTGCCAGCAGCTCGGGACTCCTCATGAACACTGAAGCTTTCTTT
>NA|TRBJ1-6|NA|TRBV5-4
CASSLSAREGSPLHF
TGTGCCAGCAGCTTGTCGGCCAGGGAAGGGTCACCCCTCCACTTT
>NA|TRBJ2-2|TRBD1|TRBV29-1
CSALGQRNTGELFF
TGCAGCGCTTTGGGACAGAGGAACACCGGGGAGCTGTTTTTT
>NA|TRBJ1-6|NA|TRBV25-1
CASAPQGSPNNSPLHF
TGTGCCAGCGCCCCACAGGGTTCCCCCAATAATTCACCCCTCCACTTT
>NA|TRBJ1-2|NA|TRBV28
CASSLGRNYGYTF
TGTGCCAGCAGTTTAGGCAGAAACTATGGCTACACCTTC
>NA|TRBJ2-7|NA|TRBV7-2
CASSLDTTPEQYF
TGTGCCAGCAGCTTAGATACAACCCCAGAGCAGTACTTC
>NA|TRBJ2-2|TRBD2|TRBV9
CASSVEGSGATGELFF
TGTGCCAGCAGCGTAGAAGGTAGCGGGGCCACCGGGGAGCTGTTTTTT
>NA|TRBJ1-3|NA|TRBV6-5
CASSPRTLTGNTIYF
TGTGCCAGCAGTCCCCGGACACTAACTGGAAACACCATATATTTT
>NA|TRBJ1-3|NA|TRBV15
CATSRALTSSGNTIYF
TGTGCCACCAGCAGAGCCCTGACTAGCTCTGGAAACACCATATATTTT
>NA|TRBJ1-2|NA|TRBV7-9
CASSFPGLGYGYTF
TGTGCCAGCAGCTTCCCGGGACTAGGCTATGGCTACACCTTC
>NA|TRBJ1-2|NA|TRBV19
CASSPRPTGLNYGYTF
TGTGCCAGTAGTCCACGGCCCACAGGCTTAAACTATGGCTACACCTTC
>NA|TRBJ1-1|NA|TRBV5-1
CASSLDSSLNTEAFF
TGCGCCAGCAGCTTGGATTCCAGTTTGAACACTGAAGCTTTCTTT
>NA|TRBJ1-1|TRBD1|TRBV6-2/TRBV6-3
CASSYSGQAGTEAFF
TGTGCCAGCAGTTACTCGGGACAGGCCGGCACTGAAGCTTTCTTT
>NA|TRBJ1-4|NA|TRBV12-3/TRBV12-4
CASSPTNEKLFF
TGTGCCAGCAGTCCTACTAATGAAAAACTGTTTTTT
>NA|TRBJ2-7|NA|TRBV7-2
CASSLAGHGPTFYEQYF
TGTGCCAGCAGCTTAGCGGGCCATGGGCCCACCTTCTACGAGCAGTACTTC
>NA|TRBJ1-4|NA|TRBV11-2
CASSRTEGQSGEKLFF
TGTGCCAGCAGCCGAACTGAAGGACAGTCGGGTGAAAAACTGTTTTTT
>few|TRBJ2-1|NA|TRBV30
CAWSVHSGEQFF
TGTGCCTGGAGTGTACACAGTGGTGAGCAGTTCTTC
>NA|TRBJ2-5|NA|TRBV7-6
CASSLSSAANQETQYF
TGTGCCAGCAGCTTATCCTCGGCGGCGAACCAAGAGACCCAGTACTTC
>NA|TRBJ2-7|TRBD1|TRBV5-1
CASSLTGTGYEQYF
TGCGCCAGCAGCTTAACCGGGACAGGCTACGAGCAGTACTTC
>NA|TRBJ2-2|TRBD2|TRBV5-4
CASSLSGGGVTGELFF
TGTGCCAGCAGCTTGTCTGGCGGGGGTGTCACCGGGGAGCTGTTTTTT
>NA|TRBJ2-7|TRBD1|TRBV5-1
CASSSGQGARYEQYF
TGCGCCAGCAGCTCAGGACAGGGGGCCCGCTACGAGCAGTACTTC
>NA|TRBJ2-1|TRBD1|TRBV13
CASSPYRGAYNEQFF
TGTGCCAGCAGCCCGTACAGGGGAGCTTACAATGAGCAGTTCTTC
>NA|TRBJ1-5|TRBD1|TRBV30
CAWSQSRTGGKKDQPQHF
TGTGCCTGGAGTCAGTCCCGGACAGGGGGTAAAAAGGATCAGCCCCAGCATTTT
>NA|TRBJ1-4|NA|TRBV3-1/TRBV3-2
CASSEKLGKLFF
TGTGCCAGCAGCGAAAAACTAGGAAAACTGTTTTTT
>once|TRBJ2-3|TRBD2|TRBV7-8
CASSSTIGASGGAWDTQYF
TGTGCCAGCAGCTCGACCATAGGGGCTAGCGGGGGGGCTTGGGATACGCAGTATTTT
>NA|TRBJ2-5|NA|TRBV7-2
CASSSRGAQYF
TGTGCCAGCAGCTCCAGGGGGGCCCAGTACTTC
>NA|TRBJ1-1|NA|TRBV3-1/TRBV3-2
CASSRRGPMNTEAFF
TGTGCCAGCAGCCGGCGGGGCCCTATGAACACTGAAGCTTTCTTT
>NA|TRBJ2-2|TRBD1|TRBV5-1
CASSLLAGGNTGELFF
TGCGCCAGCAGCTTGCTGGCAGGGGGGAACACCGGGGAGCTGTTTTTT
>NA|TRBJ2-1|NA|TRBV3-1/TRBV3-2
CASSTLGASANEQFF
TGTGCCAGCAGCACCCTGGGGGCCTCGGCAAATGAGCAGTTCTTC
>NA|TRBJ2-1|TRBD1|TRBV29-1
CSVGAGGQYNEQFF
TGCAGCGTTGGGGCAGGGGGCCAGTACAATGAGCAGTTCTTC
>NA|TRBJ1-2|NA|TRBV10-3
CAISESDADGYTF
TGTGCCATCAGTGAGTCTGACGCGGATGGCTACACCTTC
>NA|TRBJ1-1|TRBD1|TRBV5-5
CASSWGHRQGNREAFF
TGTGCCAGCAGCTGGGGTCACAGACAGGGCAACCGTGAAGCTTTCTTT
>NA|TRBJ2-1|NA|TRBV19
CASSPPTGPSYNEQFF
TGTGCCAGTAGCCCACCTACAGGGCCCTCCTACAATGAGCAGTTCTTC
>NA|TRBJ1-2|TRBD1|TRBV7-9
CASSPGGPYGYTF
TGTGCCAGCAGCCCAGGGGGCCCCTATGGCTACACCTTC
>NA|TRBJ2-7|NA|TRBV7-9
CASSFPDSSYEQYF
TGTGCCAGCAGCTTCCCGGACAGCTCCTACGAGCAGTACTTC
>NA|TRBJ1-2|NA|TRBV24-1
CATSEGAHYGYTF
TGTGCCACCAGTGAGGGGGCTCACTATGGCTACACCTTC
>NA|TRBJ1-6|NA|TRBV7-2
CASSSYNSPLHF
TGTGCCAGCAGCTCGTATAATTCACCCCTCCACTTT
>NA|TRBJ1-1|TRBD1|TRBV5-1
CASSRGQGPRKNTEAFF
TGCGCCAGCAGCCGAGGACAGGGGCCACGAAAGAACACTGAAGCTTTCTTT
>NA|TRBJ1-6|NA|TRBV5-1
CASSLDTGNSPLHF
TGCGCCAGCAGCTTGGATACGGGAAATTCACCCCTCCACTTT
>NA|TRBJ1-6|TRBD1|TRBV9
CASSSDRVTLNSPLHF
TGTGCCAGCAGCTCGGACAGGGTGACCCTAAATTCACCCCTCCACTTT
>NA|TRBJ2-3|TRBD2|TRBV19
CASSLGLARDTQYF
TGTGCCAGTAGTTTAGGACTAGCGAGGGATACGCAGTATTTT
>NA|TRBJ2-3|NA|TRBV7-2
CASSLGLPTDTQYF
TGTGCCAGCAGCTTAGGACTCCCCACAGATACGCAGTATTTT
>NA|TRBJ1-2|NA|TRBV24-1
CATSDKKGGYGGDYGYTF
TGTGCCACCAGTGATAAAAAAGGGGGTTACGGTGGTGACTATGGCTACACCTTC